The 9 T cell receptor beta chains listed next were all sequenced from one sample in a study of OX40 agonist ivuxolimab in advanced cancers. Sequenced by immunoSEQ multiplex PCR; TCRdb stores in-frame clones only, minus some. The data contain about 21,000 clones, approximately 86% of them singletons. The sample consisted of CD4+ or CD8+ T cells sorted from blood, taken in a trial of the OX40 agonist ivuxolimab. Receptors were obtained from an adult with an advanced solid tumor such as melanoma, head and neck, liver or kidney cancer.

The chain is built from TRBV5-1 and TRBJ2-1, with 13 bases matching TRBD2. The CDR3 runs to 15 residues. CDR1 and CDR2 (germline): SGHRS, YFSETQ. Losses at the gene ends were 4 bases for V and 5 bases for J; bases not matched to a gene: 3. CDR3 nucleotide sequence: TGCGCCAGCAGCGGCGGGACTAGCGGGGACAATGAGCAGTTCTTC. Residues: CASSGGTSGDNEQFF.

The gene calls are TRBV9 and TRBJ2-3, with D hard to call. Germline lookup yields CDR1 SGDLS and CDR2 YYNGEE. V was clipped by 4 bases and J by 2 bases, with 14 bases between them. CDR3 length: 15 residues. The CDR3 sequence is CASSPSDGPTDTQYF. The CDR3, as DNA: TGTGCCAGCAGCCCCTCCGACGGGCCCACAGATACGCAGTATTTT.

Points on this clone: Other DNA sequences within the sample encode an identical CDR3. The V gene is TRBV5-6, the J gene TRBJ2-7; D is undetermined. Germline V gives CDR1 SGHDT, CDR2 YYEEEE. The CDR3 consists of 11 residues. Deletions cut 0 bases from V and 6 bases from J, with 4 bases between. The CDR3 loop reads CASSLAVEQYF. The CDR3 DNA is TGTGCCAGCAGCTTGGCGGTCGAGCAGTACTTC.

In this sample, this clone turned up a few times. The V call is TRBV7-3, the J call TRBJ1-1; TRBD1 matches at 8 bases. This CDR3 has 14 residues. With 5 bases clipped from V and 3 bases from J, the junction kept 5 bases outside the gene matches. Germline CDR1 reads SGHTA; CDR2 reads FQGTGA. CDR3 loop: CASSGQGEYTEAFF. CDR3 nucleotides: TGTGCCAGCAGCGGACAGGGAGAGTACACTGAAGCTTTCTTT. Variable domain in full (rest from reference TRBV7-3 and TRBJ1-1): GAGVSQTPSNKVTEKGKYVELRCDPISGHTALYWYRQSLGQGPEFLIYFQGTGAADDSGLPNDRFFAVRPEGSVSTLKIQRTERGDSAVYLCASSGQGEYTEAFFGQGTRLTVV.

The V gene is TRBV10-3, the J gene TRBJ2-1, with 13 bases lining up with TRBD2. Germline V gene data show CDR1 as ENHRY and CDR2 as SYGVKD. V lost 10 bases and J lost 4; bases outside the gene matches: 7. The CDR3 sequence is 15 residues long. The CDR3 coding sequence is TGTGCCACGGGGACTAGCGGGACCGCATACAATGAGCAGTTCTTC. It encodes CATGTSGTAYNEQFF.

This chain links TRBV28 with TRBJ1-1; perhaps TRBD1 as D (5 bases). This CDR3 comprises 14 residues. The V and J ends lost 6 bases and 4 bases respectively, with 15 bases between them. CDR1 and CDR2 (germline): MDHEN, SYDVKM. The CDR3 loop reads CASRSGGWGTEAFF. In nucleotides, the CDR3 is TGTGCCAGCAGGTCCGGGGGATGGGGCACTGAAGCTTTCTTT.

This clone showed up just once. The chain links TRBV11-2 to TRBJ2-5, with D tentatively TRBD1 or TRBD2 (7 bases each). V lost 3 bases to trimming and J lost 1 base, with 12 bases between them. The CDR3 covers 15 residues. The V gene's germline CDR1 is SGHAT and CDR2 FQNNGV. CDR3 sequence reads: CASSFAGGAQETQYF. The CDR3 DNA follows: TGTGCCAGCAGCTTTGCAGGGGGGGCCCAAGAGACCCAGTACTTC.

V usage is TRBV5-6 and J usage is TRBJ1-2; the D gene is possibly TRBD1 (5 bases). The CDR3 contains 15 residues. V was trimmed by 6 bases and J by 5 bases, leaving 20 bases between them. Germline values: CDR1 SGHDT, CDR2 YYEEEE. This chain's CDR3 is CASTYGGGDLYGYTF. The CDR3 DNA is TGTGCCAGCACCTATGGGGGGGGAGACCTTTATGGCTACACCTTC.

CDR3 loop: CAGNRDSATDTQYF. The CDR3 region has the DNA TGTGCCGGTAACCGGGACTCCGCCACAGATACGCAGTATTTT. The rearrangement uses TRBV6-5 and TRBJ2-3; tentative D call: TRBD2 (6 bases). V gave up 11 bases and J gave up 2 bases, with 17 bases separating them. Per germline, CDR1 MNHEY and CDR2 SVGAGI. This CDR3 contains 14 residues.